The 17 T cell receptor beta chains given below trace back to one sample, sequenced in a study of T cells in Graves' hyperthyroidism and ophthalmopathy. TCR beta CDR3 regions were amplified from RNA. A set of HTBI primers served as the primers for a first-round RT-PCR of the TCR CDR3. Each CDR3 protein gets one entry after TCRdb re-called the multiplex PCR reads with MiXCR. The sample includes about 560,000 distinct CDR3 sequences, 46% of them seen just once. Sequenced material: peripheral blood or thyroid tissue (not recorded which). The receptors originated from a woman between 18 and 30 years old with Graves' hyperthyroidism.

The CDR3 DNA is TGTGCCAGCAGCGGACCGGACAGGGTTGAAGCTTTCTTT. Translated, it gives CASSGPDRVEAFF. The V and J genes are TRBV9 and TRBJ1-1, with 8 positions matching TRBD1. The CDR3 runs to 13 residues. The V gene end was trimmed by 3 bases and the J gene end by 7 bases; junction bases not matched to a gene: 5. Germline V CDR1 and CDR2: SGDLS, YYNGEE.

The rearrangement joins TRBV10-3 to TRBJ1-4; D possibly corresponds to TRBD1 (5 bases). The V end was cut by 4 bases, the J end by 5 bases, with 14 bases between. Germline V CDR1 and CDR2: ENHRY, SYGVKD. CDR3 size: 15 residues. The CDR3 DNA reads TGTGCCATCAGTGGCGCGGGAGGGGCAAATGAAAAACTGTTTTTT. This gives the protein CAISGAGGANEKLFF.

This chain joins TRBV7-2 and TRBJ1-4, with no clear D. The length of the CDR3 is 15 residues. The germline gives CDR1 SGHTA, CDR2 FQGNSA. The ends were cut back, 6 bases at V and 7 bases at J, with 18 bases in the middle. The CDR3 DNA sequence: TGTGCCAGCAGTTCCCATCCCCGGGCCGCTGAAAAACTGTTTTTT. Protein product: CASSSHPRAAEKLFF.

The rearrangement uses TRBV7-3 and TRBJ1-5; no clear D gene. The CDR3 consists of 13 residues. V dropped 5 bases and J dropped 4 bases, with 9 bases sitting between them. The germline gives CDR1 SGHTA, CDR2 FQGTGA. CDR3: CASSHERNQPQHF. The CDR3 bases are TGTGCCAGCAGCCACGAGCGAAATCAGCCCCAGCATTTT.

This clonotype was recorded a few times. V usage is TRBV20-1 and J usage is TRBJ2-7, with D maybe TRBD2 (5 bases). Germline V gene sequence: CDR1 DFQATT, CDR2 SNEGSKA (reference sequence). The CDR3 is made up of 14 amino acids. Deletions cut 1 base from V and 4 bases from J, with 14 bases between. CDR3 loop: CSARVRGLAYEQYF. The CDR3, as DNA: TGCAGTGCTAGAGTTCGAGGACTTGCTTACGAGCAGTACTTC.

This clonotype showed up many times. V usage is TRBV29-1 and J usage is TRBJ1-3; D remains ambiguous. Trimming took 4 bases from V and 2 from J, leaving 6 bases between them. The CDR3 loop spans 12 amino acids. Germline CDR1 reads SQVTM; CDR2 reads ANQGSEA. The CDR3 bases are TGCAGCGTTGCCGGGCCTGGAAACACCATATATTTT. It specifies CSVAGPGNTIYF. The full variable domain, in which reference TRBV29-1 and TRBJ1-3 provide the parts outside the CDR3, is SAVISQKPSRDICQRGTSLTIQCQVDSQVTMMFWYRQQPGQSLTLIATANQGSEATYESGFVIDKFPISRPNLTFSTLTVSNMSPEDSSIYLCSVAGPGNTIYFGEGSWLTVV.

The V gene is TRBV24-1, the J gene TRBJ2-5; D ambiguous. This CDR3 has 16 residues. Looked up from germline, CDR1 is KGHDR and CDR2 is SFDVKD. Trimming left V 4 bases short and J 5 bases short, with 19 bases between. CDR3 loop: CATSDPQPGYPETQYF. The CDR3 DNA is TGTGCCACCAGTGACCCCCAGCCTGGGTATCCGGAGACCCAGTACTTC.

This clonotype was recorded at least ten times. CDR3 protein: CASSQTGKDEKLFF. CDR3 DNA sequence: TGTGCCAGCAGCCAGACAGGGAAGGATGAAAAACTGTTTTTT. The gene calls are TRBV7-8 and TRBJ1-4; 7 positions agree with TRBD1. V lost 5 bases, J lost 6 bases, and 6 bases stayed unmatched. Germline assignment: CDR1 SGHVS and CDR2 FQNEAQ. There are 14 residues in the CDR3.

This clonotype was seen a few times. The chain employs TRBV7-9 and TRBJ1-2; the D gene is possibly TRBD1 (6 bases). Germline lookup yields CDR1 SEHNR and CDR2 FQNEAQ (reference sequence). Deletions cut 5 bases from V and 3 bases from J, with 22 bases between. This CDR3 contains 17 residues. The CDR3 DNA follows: TGTGCCAGCAGCCCGTTGGCAGGGGAAGGCTCCCACTATGGCTACACCTTC. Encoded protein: CASSPLAGEGSHYGYTF.

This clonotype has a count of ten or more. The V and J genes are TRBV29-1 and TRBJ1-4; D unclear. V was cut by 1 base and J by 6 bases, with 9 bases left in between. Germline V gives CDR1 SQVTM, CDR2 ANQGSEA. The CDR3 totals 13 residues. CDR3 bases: TGCAGCGTTGAAGGGGGTGGGGATGAAAAACTGTTTTTT. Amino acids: CSVEGGGDEKLFF.

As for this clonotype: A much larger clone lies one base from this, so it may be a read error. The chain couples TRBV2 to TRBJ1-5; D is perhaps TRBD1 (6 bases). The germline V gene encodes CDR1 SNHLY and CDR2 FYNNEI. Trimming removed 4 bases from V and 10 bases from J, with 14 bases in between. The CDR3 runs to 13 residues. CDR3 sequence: CASSVGAGGPQHF. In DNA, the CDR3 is TGTGCCAGCAGTGTGGGGGCCGGGGGACCCCAGCATTTT.

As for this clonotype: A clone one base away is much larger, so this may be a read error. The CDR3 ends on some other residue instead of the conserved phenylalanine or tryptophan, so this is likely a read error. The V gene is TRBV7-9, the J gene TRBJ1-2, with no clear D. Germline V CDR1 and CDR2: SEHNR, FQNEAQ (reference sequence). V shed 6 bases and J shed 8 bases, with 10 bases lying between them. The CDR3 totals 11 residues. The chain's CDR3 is CASRTGDGYTS. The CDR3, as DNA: TGTGCCAGCAGGACCGGTGACGGCTACACCTCC.

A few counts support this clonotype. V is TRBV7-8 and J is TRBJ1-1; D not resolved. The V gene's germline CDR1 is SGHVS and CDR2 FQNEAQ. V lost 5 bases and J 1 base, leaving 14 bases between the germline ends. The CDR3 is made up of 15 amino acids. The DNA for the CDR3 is TGTGCCAGCAGCCACCGAAGGAGCACGAACACTGAAGCTTTCTTT. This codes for CASSHRRSTNTEAFF.

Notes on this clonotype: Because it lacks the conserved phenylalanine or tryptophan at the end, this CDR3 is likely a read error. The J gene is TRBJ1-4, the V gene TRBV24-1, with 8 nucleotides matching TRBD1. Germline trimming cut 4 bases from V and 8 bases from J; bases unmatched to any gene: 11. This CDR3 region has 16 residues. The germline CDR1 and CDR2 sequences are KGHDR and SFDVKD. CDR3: CATSDGQGDPQEKLFY. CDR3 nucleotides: TGTGCCACCAGTGACGGACAGGGAGATCCCCAGGAAAAACTGTTTTAT.

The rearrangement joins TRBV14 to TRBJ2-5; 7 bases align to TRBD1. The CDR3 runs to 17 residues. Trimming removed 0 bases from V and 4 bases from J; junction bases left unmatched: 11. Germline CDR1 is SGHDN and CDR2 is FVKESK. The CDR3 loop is CASSQDRAGGYLETQYF. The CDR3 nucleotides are TGTGCCAGCAGCCAAGATCGGGCAGGGGGTTACCTAGAGACCCAGTACTTC.

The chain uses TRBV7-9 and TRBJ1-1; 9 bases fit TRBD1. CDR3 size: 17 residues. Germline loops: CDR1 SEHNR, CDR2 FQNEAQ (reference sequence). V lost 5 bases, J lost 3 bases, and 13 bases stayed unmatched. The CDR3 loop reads CASSPPVHRGRDTEAFF. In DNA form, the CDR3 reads TGTGCCAGCAGCCCACCCGTTCACAGGGGGCGCGACACTGAAGCTTTCTTT. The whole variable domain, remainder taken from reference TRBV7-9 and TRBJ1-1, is DTGVSQNPRHKITKRGQNVTFRCDPISEHNRLYWYRQTLGQGPEFLTYFQNEAQLEKSRLLSDRFSAERPKGSFSTLEIQRTEQGDSAMYLCASSPPVHRGRDTEAFFGQGTRLTVV.

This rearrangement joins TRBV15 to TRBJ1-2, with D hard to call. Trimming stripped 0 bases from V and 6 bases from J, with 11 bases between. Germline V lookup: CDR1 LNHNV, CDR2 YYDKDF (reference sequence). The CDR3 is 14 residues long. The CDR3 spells CATSRDRSSDGYTF. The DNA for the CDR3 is TGTGCCACCAGCAGAGATAGGTCAAGCGATGGCTACACCTTC. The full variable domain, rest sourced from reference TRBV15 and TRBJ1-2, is DAMVIQNPRYQVTQFGKPVTLSCSQTLNHNVMYWYQQKSSQAPKLLFHYYDKDFNNEADTPDNFQSRRPNTSFCFLDIRSPGLGDTAMYLCATSRDRSSDGYTFGSGTRLTVV.